This T cell receptor beta chain was documented in a study of T cell responses to AZD1222 COVID-19 vaccine. Regarding the study as a whole: The peak T cell response came first, and repertoires were sampled only after it. Among the donors, most were white British and more were female, and clonal diversity was possibly underestimated. Close to half of all spike-specific TCRs reportedly target regions of the variants that are unmutated.

TCRdb's table, derived via immunoSEQ multiplex PCR, lists solely in-frame clones and lacks some. The sample has roughly 130,000 clones; around 87% are singletons. On this clone itself: Its antigen remains unknown.

V lost 7 bases to trimming and J lost 1 base, with 18 bases between them. Germline CDR1 reads KGHDR; CDR2 reads SFDVKD. This CDR3 is 16 amino acids long. The specimen was peripheral blood, collected on day 0 of AZD1222 vaccination. The chain links TRBV24-1 to TRBJ1-1; no reliable D call. This TCR came from an adult in good health. CDR3 nucleotide sequence: TGTGCCACCAGGGGTGTGAACGGGTTGGGGAACACTGAAGCTTTCTTT. It yields the protein CATRGVNGLGNTEAFF.